Listed below are T cell receptor beta chains from one sample, sequenced in a study of OX40 agonist ivuxolimab in advanced cancers. Libraries were prepared by immunoSEQ multiplex PCR; TCRdb keeps only in-frame clonotypes and omits some of them. The table has under 95,000 clones, more than 70% seen once; the top ten hold about 6.9%. Here the sequenced sample was CD4+ or CD8+ T cells sorted from blood, taken in a trial of the OX40 agonist ivuxolimab. The origin of the receptors is an adult with an advanced solid tumor such as melanoma, head and neck, liver or kidney cancer. Both conserved end residues are part of each CDR3. Each record gives: J gene, V gene, CDR3 protein.

TRBJ2-5 | TRBV18 | CASSPRGTGGAETQYF
TRBJ1-1 | TRBV4-1 | CASSPQGRGGNTEAFF
TRBJ2-5 | TRBV27 | CASKEGSGETQYF
TRBJ2-3 | TRBV20-1 | CSARKTDTQYF
TRBJ1-1 | TRBV7-2 | CASSPRPGTGTEAFF
TRBJ2-7 | TRBV18 | CASSPQGLEQYF
TRBJ2-4 | TRBV6-5 | CASSPSSLAGNIQYF
TRBJ2-1 | TRBV19 | CASSTGIQLTYNEQFF
TRBJ1-2 | TRBV7-9 | CASSQGTGGGGYTF
TRBJ2-5 | TRBV9 | CASSVVPGRETQYF
TRBJ2-2 | TRBV19 | CASSIVPPTGELFF
TRBJ2-7 | TRBV19 | CASSLRQGRGGSYEQYF
TRBJ2-3 | TRBV10-3 | CATGQGSTDTQYF
TRBJ1-4 | TRBV19 | CASSFNEKLFF
TRBJ1-1 | TRBV2 | CARETASMNTEAFF
TRBJ1-2 | TRBV6-1 | CATSGGPGGNYGYTF
TRBJ1-2 | TRBV30 | CAWSAGQTMGGYTF
TRBJ2-2 | TRBV6-6 | CASKGRTSGTGELFF
TRBJ2-1 | TRBV19 | CASSIQLRRLATTHNEQFF
TRBJ2-5 | TRBV6-6 | CASSQLAGARRETQYF